The following is a T cell receptor (beta chain) sequence with its context. Its antigen is not identified. Those who donated were healthy bone marrow donors. This entry belongs to a study of cytomegalovirus exposure and HLA in healthy donors. Amplification used 60 Vbeta primers and 13 Jbeta primers. The method was immunoSEQ multiplex PCR; TCRdb's version includes in-frame clones alone and lacks a portion of them. The table includes about 110,000 clones, less than 85% detected once. V was cut by 3 bases and J by 3 bases, with 21 bases left in between. The CDR3 is 17 amino acids. Germline V CDR1 and CDR2: SGHAT, FQNNGV. Overall study findings and caveats: In a later analysis, most CMV-associated TCR beta chains appeared HLA-restricted. As a later analysis revealed, the rate of TCR association differed by HLA locus, with DRB1 most and HLA-C fewest.

The sequence came from a man under 40 in good health and CMV-seropositive. The sample consisted of PBMCs. The chain employs TRBV11-2 and TRBJ2-7; D is possibly TRBD2 (7 bases). The CDR3 region has the DNA TGTGCCAGCAGCTTGGGGGACGGGGGGCTTTCCCACTACGAGCAGTACTTC. As protein: CASSLGDGGLSHYEQYF.